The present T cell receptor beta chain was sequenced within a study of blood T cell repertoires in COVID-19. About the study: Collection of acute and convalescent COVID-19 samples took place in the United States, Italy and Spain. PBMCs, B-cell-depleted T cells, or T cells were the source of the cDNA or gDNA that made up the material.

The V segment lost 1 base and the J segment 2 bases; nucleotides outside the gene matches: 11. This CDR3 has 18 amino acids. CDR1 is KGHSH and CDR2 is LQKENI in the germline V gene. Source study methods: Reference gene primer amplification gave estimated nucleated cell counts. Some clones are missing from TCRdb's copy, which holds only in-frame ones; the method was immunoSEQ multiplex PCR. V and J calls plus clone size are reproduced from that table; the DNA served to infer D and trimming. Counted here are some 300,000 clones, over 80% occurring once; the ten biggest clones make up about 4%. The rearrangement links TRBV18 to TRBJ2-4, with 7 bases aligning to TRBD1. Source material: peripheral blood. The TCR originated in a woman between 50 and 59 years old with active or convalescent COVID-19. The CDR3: CASSPLAPRGSTKNIQYF. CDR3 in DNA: TGTGCCAGCTCACCACTCGCGCCCAGGGGGTCAACCAAAAACATTCAGTACTTC.